This record looks at one T cell receptor (beta chain) sequence and its context. The antigen is not known. The authors produced cDNA by 5'RACE using 10-nucleotide random UMIs. Every sequencing run produced over 200 million TCR-beta sequences, and the sequences from any one run covered 15-18 subjects. TCRdb re-called the 5' RACE reads through MiXCR, storing one row per CDR3 protein. The sample includes tens of thousands of distinct CDR3 sequences, 13% seen only once; the top ten take 2.3%. This sample stems from a study of neurological immune-mediated disorders. CDR3 size: 17 residues. Trimming shortened V by 4 bases and J by 1 base, and 17 bases separated the two germline ends. The germline V gene encodes CDR1 MNHNS and CDR2 SASEGT. The time point: longitudinal time-point 2. A blood bank in Maryland, USA, provided the volunteers who served as healthy controls. The study, taken as a whole, reports: Patients with HTLV-1-associated myelopathy showed the most TCR clonal expansion. Those with multiple sclerosis showed the least, falling below healthy controls.

The sample was PBMCs. The sequence derives from a woman aged 40 to 55 in good health. The rearrangement links TRBV6-1 to TRBJ2-4; possibly TRBD2 for D (5 bases). Here the CDR3 reads CASSGERSAWAKNIQYF. The CDR3 region has the DNA TGTGCCAGCAGTGGGGAGAGGAGCGCGTGGGCCAAAAACATTCAGTACTTC.